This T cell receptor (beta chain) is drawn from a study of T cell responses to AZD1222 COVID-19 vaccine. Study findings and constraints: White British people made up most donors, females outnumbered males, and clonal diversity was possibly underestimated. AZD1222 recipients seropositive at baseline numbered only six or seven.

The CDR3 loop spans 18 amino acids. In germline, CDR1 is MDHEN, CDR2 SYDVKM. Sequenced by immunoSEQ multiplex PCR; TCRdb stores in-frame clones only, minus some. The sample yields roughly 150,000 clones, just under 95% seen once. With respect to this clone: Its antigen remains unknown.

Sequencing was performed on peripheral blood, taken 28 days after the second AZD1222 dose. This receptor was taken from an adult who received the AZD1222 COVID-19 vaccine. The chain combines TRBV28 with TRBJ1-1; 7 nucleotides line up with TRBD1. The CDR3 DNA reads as TGTGGATCGGGGCCTCCTCCATTTGATCTACAGGGGAAGCCGTGGGCTTTCTTT. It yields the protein CGSGPPPFDLQGKPWAFF. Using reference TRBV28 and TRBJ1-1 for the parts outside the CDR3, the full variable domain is DVKVTQSSRYLVKRTGEKVFLECVQDMDHENMFWYRQDPGLGLRLIYFSYDVKMKEKGDIPEGYSVSREKKERFSLILESASTNQTSMYLCGSGPPPFDLQGKPWAFFGQGTRLTVV.